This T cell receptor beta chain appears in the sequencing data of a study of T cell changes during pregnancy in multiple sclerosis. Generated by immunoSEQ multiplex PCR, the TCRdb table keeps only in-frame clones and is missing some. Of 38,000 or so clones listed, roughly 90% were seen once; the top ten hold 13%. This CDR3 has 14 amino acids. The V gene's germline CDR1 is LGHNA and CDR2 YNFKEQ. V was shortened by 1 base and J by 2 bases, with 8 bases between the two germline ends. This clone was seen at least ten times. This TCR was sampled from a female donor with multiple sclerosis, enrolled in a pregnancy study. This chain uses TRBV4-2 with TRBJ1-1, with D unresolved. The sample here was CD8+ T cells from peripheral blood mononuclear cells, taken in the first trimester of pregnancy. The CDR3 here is CASSQGSSNTEAFF. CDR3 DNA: TGTGCCAGCAGCCAAGGGAGTTCCAACACTGAAGCTTTCTTT.